The next 30 T cell receptor beta chains were all read from a single sample in a study of human T cells and chemical hapten exposure. TCRdb redid the calling of the RACE reads with MiXCR, one entry per CDR3 protein. The data contain around 340,000 distinct CDR3 sequences, around 7% of them seen just once; the ten biggest clones take up 8% to 9%. Sample time point: patch test 1, 2 weeks after DPC sensitization. Treatment indicated: therapeutic diphenylcyclopropenone sensitization with weekly scalp DPC. Sequenced material: whole blood, taken in connection with sensitization to the hapten diphenylcyclopropenone (DPC). These receptor sequences come from a woman under 30 with alopecia areata. Some clones in this sample may be carry-over from other donors' samples.

The chain uses TRBV13 and TRBJ1-3, with D hard to call. With 5 bases removed from V and 0 bases from J, the gap between germline ends came to 8 bases. There are 14 residues in the CDR3. Germline V gene sequence: CDR1 PRHDT, CDR2 FYEKMQ (reference sequence). The CDR3 is CASSAGFSGNTIYF. In nucleotides, the CDR3 is TGTGCCAGCAGCGCGGGCTTCTCTGGAAACACCATATATTTT.

The rearrangement links TRBV21-1 to TRBJ1-2. TRBV21-1 has pseudogene status. The length of the CDR3 is 16 residues. CDR3 nucleotide sequence: TGTGCCAGCAGCAAAGCCGTCCGGGGGAGGGACTATGGCTACACCTTC. Translating it yields CASSKAVRGRDYGYTF.

This clonotype was counted many times. V is TRBV6-6 and J is TRBJ1-6; a weak D match, TRBD1 (5 bases). The V end lost 7 bases, the J end lost 13 bases, and 14 bases lay between the germline ends. The CDR3 sequence is 12 residues long. The germline gives CDR1 MNHNY, CDR2 SVGAGI (reference sequence). DNA for the CDR3: TGTGCCAGCACCAGGGACCCGGGGCCCCTCCACTTT. This translates into CASTRDPGPLHF.

This clonotype has just a few counts. This chain connects TRBV6-2 or TRBV6-3 to TRBJ1-1; the D is unclear. Per germline, CDR1 MNHEY and CDR2 SVGEGT. CDR3 size: 13 residues. Trimming took 4 bases from V and 0 from J, leaving 6 bases between them. CDR3 DNA sequence: TGTGCCAGCAGTTCGATGGTGAACACTGAAGCTTTCTTT. Its protein is CASSSMVNTEAFF.

This clonotype was seen a few times. The chain links TRBV6-1 to TRBJ2-2; TRBD1 is a possible D gene (5 bases). Germline CDR1 reads MNHNS; CDR2 reads SASEGT. Deletions cut 4 bases from V and 5 bases from J, with 11 bases between. The CDR3 is 14 amino acids. The CDR3: CASSVSKGTGELFF. Here the CDR3 DNA reads TGTGCCAGCAGTGTGTCTAAGGGGACCGGGGAGCTGTTTTTT.

Many counts were recorded for this clonotype. This rearrangement joins TRBV6-2 or TRBV6-3 to TRBJ1-1; TRBD1 is a possible D gene (5 bases). The CDR3 runs to 11 residues. Trimming left V 8 bases short and J 5 bases short, with 9 bases between. CDR1 is MNHEY and CDR2 is SVGEGT in the germline V gene. The CDR3 sequence: CASGQGTEAFF. For the CDR3, the DNA is TGTGCCAGCGGTCAGGGTACTGAAGCTTTCTTT.

The chain carries TRBV7-2 and TRBJ2-3; 9 bases map to TRBD2. V dropped 5 bases and J dropped 4; count of bases not matched to a gene: 7. CDR3 length equals 15 residues. Per the germline V gene, CDR1 is SGHTA and CDR2 is FQGNSA. CDR3 in amino acids: CASSPPSGAADTQYF. The CDR3 DNA follows: TGTGCCAGCAGCCCGCCTAGCGGGGCGGCAGATACGCAGTATTTT.

The J gene is TRBJ1-6, the V gene TRBV5-4; D is unresolved. Germline values: CDR1 SGHNT, CDR2 YYREEE (reference sequence). The CDR3 length is 13 residues. The ends were cut back, 0 bases at V and 8 bases at J, with 6 bases in the middle. CDR3 in DNA: TGTGCCAGCAGCTTGGCCCAGGATTCACCCCTCCACTTT. Translated, it gives CASSLAQDSPLHF.

Comments on this clonotype: Being one base from a much bigger clone, this may be a read error. The chain joins TRBV11-2 to TRBJ1-2; D gene uncertain. The germline gives CDR1 SGHAT, CDR2 FQNNGV. The CDR3 has 13 amino acids. This CDR3 is CTSSRLAAPGYTF. CDR3 DNA: TGTACCAGCAGCCGCCTCGCTGCTCCTGGCTACACCTTC.

The rearrangement joins TRBV28 to TRBJ1-5; TRBD1 is a possible D gene (5 bases). The ends were cut back, 6 bases at V and 4 bases at J, with 16 bases in the middle. The CDR3 is made up of 15 amino acids. The V gene's germline CDR1 is MDHEN and CDR2 SYDVKM. The DNA of the CDR3 is TGTGCCAGCAGGTACGACAGAGACGGGAATCAGCCCCAGCATTTT. Its protein is CASRYDRDGNQPQHF.

This chain connects TRBV5-4 to TRBJ1-4; TRBD1 aligns across 9 bases. The J segment lost 7 bases and the V segment lost 5 bases, leaving 6 bases of the junction unmatched. This CDR3 has 14 residues. Germline-derived CDR1 and CDR2 are SGHNT and YYREEE (reference sequence). CDR3 in amino acids: CASSRDREAEKLFF. The CDR3 DNA follows: TGTGCCAGCAGTCGGGACAGGGAAGCTGAAAAACTGTTTTTT.

The chain employs TRBV20-1 and TRBJ1-5; 9 bases match TRBD1. This CDR3 comprises 15 residues. After removal of 6 bases from V and 6 bases from J, the junction contained 12 bases not matched to a gene. Germline CDR1 reads DFQATT; CDR2 reads SNEGSKA (reference sequence). CDR3 sequence reads: CSAPRTGEDSQPQHF. CDR3 coding DNA: TGCAGTGCCCCGAGGACAGGGGAGGATAGTCAGCCCCAGCATTTT.

This clonotype showed up many times. V usage is TRBV7-2 and J usage is TRBJ2-5; 7 bases match TRBD2. The CDR3 sequence is 20 residues long. Germline V CDR1 and CDR2: SGHTA, FQGNSA. Trimming at V came to 4 bases and at J to 0 bases, leaving 20 bases not matched to a gene. The CDR3 region is CASSSILPGLSSIYQETQYF. The CDR3 DNA reads as TGTGCCAGCAGCTCAATACTACCGGGACTATCCTCCATTTACCAAGAGACCCAGTACTTC.

This clonotype was counted between two and nine times. In DNA form, the CDR3 reads TGTGCCAGCACTGCGGGTTACGAGCAGTACTTC. This encodes CASTAGYEQYF. This chain connects TRBV28 to TRBJ2-7; D might be TRBD2 (5 bases). Trimming stripped 7 bases from V and 4 bases from J, with 8 bases between. The CDR3 runs 11 residues. CDR1 is MDHEN and CDR2 is SYDVKM in the germline V gene.

This clonotype was detected a few times. CDR3 sequence reads: CASSSRDSGGMGKLFF. Written as DNA, the CDR3 is TGTGCCAGCAGCTCCAGGGACTCCGGGGGGATGGGGAAACTGTTTTTT. The chain carries TRBV7-9 and TRBJ1-4; a weak D match, TRBD1 (5 bases). Trimming removed 4 bases at V and 11 bases at J, with 23 bases between. The CDR3 totals 16 residues. Per germline, CDR1 SEHNR and CDR2 FQNEAQ (reference sequence).

V is TRBV12-3 or TRBV12-4 and J is TRBJ1-1; 11 bases are a match to TRBD1. With V trimmed by 6 bases and J by 4 bases, 7 bases remained unmatched. The CDR3 loop spans 15 amino acids. The DNA of the CDR3 is TGTGCCAGCAGCCCTGCCGGGACAGGGGGCACTGAAGCTTTCTTT. This codes for CASSPAGTGGTEAFF.

The chain employs TRBV9 and TRBJ1-2; D unresolved. Germline CDR1 and CDR2: SGDLS and YYNGEE. The CDR3 is 17 amino acids. The V end was cut by 4 bases, the J end by 4 bases, with 23 bases between. CDR3 sequence (DNA): TGTGCCAGCAGCCCCTCACCTGAGGAGGGTCTCCGCTATGGCTACACCTTC. It yields the protein CASSPSPEEGLRYGYTF. Full variable domain (rest looked up from reference TRBV9 and TRBJ1-2): DSGVTQTPKHLITATGQRVTLRCSPRSGDLSVYWYQQSLDQGLQFLIQYYNGEERAKGNILERFSAQQFPDLHSELNLSSLELGDSALYFCASSPSPEEGLRYGYTFGSGTRLTVV.

This clonotype was seen more than once but under ten times. The chain combines TRBV12-3 or TRBV12-4 with TRBJ1-2, with D unresolved. The V gene lost 5 bases and the J gene lost 4 bases, with 11 bases spanning the gap. The CDR3 loop spans 13 amino acids. CDR3 nucleotide sequence: TGTGCCAGCAGTCCGGACTTTTCCTATGGCTACACCTTC. Its translation is CASSPDFSYGYTF.

This clonotype was detected only a few times. V usage is TRBV7-3 and J usage is TRBJ1-2, with no clear D. V lost 1 base, J lost 2 bases, and 14 bases lay in between. Germline values: CDR1 SGHTA, CDR2 FQGTGA. The CDR3 sequence is 16 residues long. CDR3 nucleotide sequence: TGTGCCAGCAGCTTAAAGCCGTCAGAAGCAAACTATGGCTACACCTTC. It encodes CASSLKPSEANYGYTF.

This clonotype has only a few counts. For the CDR3, the DNA is TGCAGCGTTGAAGATAGGCGTGGACAGTCGACAGATACGCAGTATTTT. This sequence encodes CSVEDRRGQSTDTQYF. This chain connects TRBV29-1 to TRBJ2-3; weak D call: TRBD1 (6 bases). CDR1 SQVTM and CDR2 ANQGSEA come from the germline V gene. This CDR3 has 16 residues. The germline V and J ends were trimmed by 0 bases and 3 bases, with 16 bases remaining between them.

Of note for this clonotype: A read error may be the cause here, since a much bigger clone is one base away. The chain employs TRBV7-9 and TRBJ2-3; 7 bases match TRBD1. Per germline, CDR1 SEHNR and CDR2 FQNEAQ (reference sequence). The CDR3 contains 12 residues. CDR3 sequence reads: CASSQVQGTRYF. DNA of the CDR3: TGTGCCAGCAGCCAAGTACAGGGGACGCGGTATTTT.

This clonotype was found a few times. The gene calls are TRBV6-5 and TRBJ1-5; D gene ambiguous. Germline CDR1 is MNHEY and CDR2 is SVGAGI. V dropped 6 bases and J dropped 0 bases, with 6 bases sitting between them. This CDR3 has 13 residues. The chain's CDR3 is CASRLNSNQPQHF. The CDR3 region has the DNA TGTGCCAGCAGACTCAATAGCAATCAGCCCCAGCATTTT.

This clonotype was detected many times. The chain recombines TRBV7-2 with TRBJ2-3; a weak D match, TRBD2 (6 bases). This CDR3 is 14 amino acids long. The germline V gene has CDR1 SGHTA and CDR2 FQGNSA. Between the trimmed V and J ends, which lost 5 bases and 3 bases, there was a span of 12 bases. As DNA, the CDR3 is TGTGCCAGCAGCCCAGGACTACCGACAGATACGCAGTATTTT. It translates to CASSPGLPTDTQYF.

In this sample, this clonotype turned up many times. The chain couples TRBV7-8 to TRBJ2-2, with D perhaps TRBD2 (5 bases). The length of the CDR3 is 16 residues. V lost 2 bases to trimming and J lost 5 bases, with 15 bases between them. Germline CDR1 and CDR2: SGHVS and FQNEAQ. The CDR3 DNA follows: TGTGCCAGCAGCTTATTAGGAGGCGGTAATACCGGGGAGCTGTTTTTT. The encoded protein is CASSLLGGGNTGELFF. The whole variable domain, filled in from reference TRBV7-8 and TRBJ2-2, reads GAGVSQSPRYKVAKRGQDVALRCDPISGHVSLFWYQQALGQGPEFLTYFQNEAQLDKSGLPSDRFFAERPEGSVSTLKIQRTQQEDSAVYLCASSLLGGGNTGELFFGEGSRLTVL.

In this sample, this clonotype turned up a few times. The V and J genes are TRBV4-2 and TRBJ2-7; no clear D gene. Germline V gene data show CDR1 as LGHNA and CDR2 as YNFKEQ. CDR3 length equals 16 residues. Trimming removed 0 bases from V and 2 bases from J, with 14 bases in between. The CDR3 is CASSQEFQVIAYEQYF. CDR3 DNA: TGTGCCAGCAGCCAAGAGTTTCAGGTGATCGCCTACGAGCAGTACTTC.

Many counts were recorded for this clonotype. The V gene is TRBV5-4, the J gene TRBJ2-1; 8 bases are a match to TRBD1. J gave up 8 bases and V 0 bases, and 10 bases lay outside the gene matches. The CDR3 length is 16 residues. The germline gives CDR1 SGHNT, CDR2 YYREEE (reference sequence). Here the CDR3 reads CASSLGTPGQDHEQFF. CDR3 in DNA: TGTGCCAGCAGCTTGGGAACTCCGGGACAGGATCATGAGCAGTTCTTC. The variable domain in full, completed from reference TRBV5-4 and TRBJ2-1, reads ETGVTQSPTHLIKTRGQQVTLRCSSQSGHNTVSWYQQALGQGPQFIFQYYREEENGRGNFPPRFSGLQFPNYSSELNVNALELDDSALYLCASSLGTPGQDHEQFFGPGTRLTVL.

DNA of the CDR3: TGTGCCAGCAGCTTATCGGGACTAGCGGGGGCCGTCGGAGAGACCCAGTACTTC. Its protein is CASSLSGLAGAVGETQYF. The V and J genes are TRBV7-2 and TRBJ2-5, with 14 positions matching TRBD2. The CDR3 contains 18 residues. After removal of 2 bases from V and 4 bases from J, the junction contained 9 bases not matched to a gene. CDR1 is SGHTA and CDR2 is FQGNSA in the germline V gene.

The rearrangement joins TRBV9 to TRBJ2-3; weak D call: TRBD1 (6 bases). V dropped 0 bases and J dropped 6 bases, with 11 bases sitting between them. This CDR3 has 14 residues. In germline, CDR1 is SGDLS, CDR2 YYNGEE. CDR3 loop: CASSVDGTTDTQYF. CDR3 nucleotide sequence: TGTGCCAGCAGCGTAGACGGGACAACGGATACGCAGTATTTT.

A few counts support this clonotype. V usage is TRBV7-8 and J usage is TRBJ1-1; no reliable D call. The CDR3 is 12 residues long. The germline V gene has CDR1 SGHVS and CDR2 FQNEAQ. V was shortened by 10 bases and J by 3 bases, with 12 bases between the two germline ends. The DNA for the CDR3 is TGTGCCACTCGCGAGATATACACTGAAGCTTTCTTT. Translated: CATREIYTEAFF.

This clonotype was detected only a few times. The V and J genes are TRBV6-5 and TRBJ2-5; 8 nucleotides align to TRBD1. CDR1 is MNHEY, CDR2 SVGAGI, per germline. The V and J ends lost 5 bases and 5 bases, in that order; junction bases with no gene match: 10. The CDR3 length is 15 residues. This CDR3 reads CASSEKGQVRETQYF. The DNA of the CDR3 is TGTGCCAGCAGTGAGAAGGGACAGGTCCGGGAGACCCAGTACTTC.